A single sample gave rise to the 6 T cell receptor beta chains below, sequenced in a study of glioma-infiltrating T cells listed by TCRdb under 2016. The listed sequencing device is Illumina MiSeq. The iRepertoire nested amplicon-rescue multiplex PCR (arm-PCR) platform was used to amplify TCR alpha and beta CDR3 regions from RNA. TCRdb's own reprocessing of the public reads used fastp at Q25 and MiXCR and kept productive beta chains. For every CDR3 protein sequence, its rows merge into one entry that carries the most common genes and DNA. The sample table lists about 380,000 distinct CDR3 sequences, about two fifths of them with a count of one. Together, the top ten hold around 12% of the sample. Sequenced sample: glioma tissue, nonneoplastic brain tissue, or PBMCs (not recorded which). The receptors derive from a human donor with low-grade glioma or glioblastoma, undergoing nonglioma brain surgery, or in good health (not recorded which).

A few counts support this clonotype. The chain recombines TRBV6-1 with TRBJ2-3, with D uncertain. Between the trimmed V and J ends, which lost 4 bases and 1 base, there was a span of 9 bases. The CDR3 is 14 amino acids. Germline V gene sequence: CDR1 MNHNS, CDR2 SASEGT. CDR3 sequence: CASSGRVRTDTQYF. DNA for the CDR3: TGTGCCAGCAGTGGCCGGGTCCGCACAGATACGCAGTATTTT.

Written as DNA, the CDR3 is TGCAGTGCGCCCCGGGACTTGAACGGGGAGCTGTTTTTT. Residues: CSAPRDLNGELFF. The genes are TRBV20-1 and TRBJ2-2, with D tentatively TRBD2 (6 bases). The germline CDR1 and CDR2 sequences are DFQATT and SNEGSKA (reference sequence). The CDR3 totals 13 residues. V was shortened by 6 bases and J by 7 bases, with 15 bases between the two germline ends.

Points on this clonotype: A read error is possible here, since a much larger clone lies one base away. The CDR3 DNA follows: TGTGCCACCAGCAGAGGCCGTCTTATCTCCTACGAGCAGTACTTC. Amino acids: CATSRGRLISYEQYF. V and J are TRBV15 and TRBJ2-7; D not certain. Trimming left V 1 base short and J 0 bases short, with 10 bases between. Per the germline V gene, CDR1 is LNHNV and CDR2 is YYDKDF (reference sequence). The CDR3 has 15 residues.

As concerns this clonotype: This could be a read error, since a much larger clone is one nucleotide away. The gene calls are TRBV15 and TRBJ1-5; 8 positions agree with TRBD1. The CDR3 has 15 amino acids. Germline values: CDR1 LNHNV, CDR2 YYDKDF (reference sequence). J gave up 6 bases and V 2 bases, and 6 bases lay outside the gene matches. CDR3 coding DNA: TGTGCCACCAGCAGAAGGACAGGGAATAGTCAGCCCCAGCATTTT. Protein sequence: CATSRRTGNSQPQHF.

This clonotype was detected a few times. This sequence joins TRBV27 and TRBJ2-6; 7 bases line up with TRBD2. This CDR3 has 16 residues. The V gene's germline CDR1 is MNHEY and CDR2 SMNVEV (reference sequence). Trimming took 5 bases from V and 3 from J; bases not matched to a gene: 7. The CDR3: CASSEGGPFGANVLTF. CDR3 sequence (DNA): TGTGCCAGCAGTGAGGGAGGGCCTTTTGGGGCCAACGTCCTGACTTTC.

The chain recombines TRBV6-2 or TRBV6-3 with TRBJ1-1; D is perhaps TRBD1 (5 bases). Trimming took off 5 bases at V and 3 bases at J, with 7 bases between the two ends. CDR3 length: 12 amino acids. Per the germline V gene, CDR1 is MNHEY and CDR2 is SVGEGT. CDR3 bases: TGTGCCAGCAGTAGGGACGACACTGAAGCTTTCTTT. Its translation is CASSRDDTEAFF.